This is a list of T cell receptor beta chains from one sample in a study of monozygotic twins with inflammatory bowel disease. No DNA is given; TCRdb re-called the 5' RACE reads and lists each CDR3 protein once. The specimen's table records approximately 150,000 distinct CDR3 sequences. The sequencing input was blood. The origin of the receptors is a human donor with ulcerative colitis or Crohn's disease, or a healthy co-twin of an affected twin (not recorded which). Both conserved end residues are part of each CDR3.

CDR3aa	v_gene	len	j_gene
CASSLWGDLNYEQYF	TRBV5-1	15	TRBJ2-7
CASRLSVGNTGELFF	TRBV4-3	15	TRBJ2-2
CSAEGPGQSSYEQYF	TRBV20-1	15	TRBJ2-7
CSGGPPGELFF	TRBV29-1	11	TRBJ2-2
CASSLVGALYEQYF	TRBV7-2	14	TRBJ2-7
CSAREGDRGRTEAFF	TRBV20-1	15	TRBJ1-1
CASSLQGAPTGELFF	TRBV12-3/TRBV12-4	15	TRBJ2-2
CASSFDTHSYEQYF	TRBV5-1	14	TRBJ2-7
CAISESPSYNEQFF	TRBV10-3	14	TRBJ2-1
CASRAGEGLDTGELFF	TRBV7-3	16	TRBJ2-2
CASSSSGLAGEQYF	TRBV11-2	14	TRBJ2-7
CASSLIRDYNEQFF	TRBV7-8	14	TRBJ2-1
CASSLGLAGAQRDF	TRBV7-9	14	TRBJ2-3
CATSDPDEGGIQYF	TRBV24-1	14	TRBJ2-4